This T cell receptor beta chain was captured by sequencing in a study of cytomegalovirus exposure and HLA in healthy donors. CDR3 length: 15 residues. CDR1 is SGDLS, CDR2 YYNGEE, per germline. J gave up 1 base and V 0 bases, and 3 bases lay outside the gene matches. The PCR contained 60 Vbeta and 13 Jbeta primers. The protocol was immunoSEQ multiplex PCR, while the TCRdb copy is restricted to in-frame clones and leaves out a portion. Of about 170,000 clones listed, over 60% are singletons. This chain uses TRBV9 with TRBJ2-7, with TRBD2 identical over 8 bases. Specimen: PBMCs. This receptor was obtained from a girl between 5 and 17 years old in good health and CMV-seronegative. The CDR3 spells CASSVGSGDSYEQYF. For the CDR3, the DNA is TGTGCCAGCAGCGTAGGTAGCGGGGATTCCTACGAGCAGTACTTC.